One sample yielded the 19 T cell receptor gamma chains listed below, sequenced in a study of gamma-delta chains in newborns, infants, children. TCRdb reprocessed the reads using CATT. Among thousands of gamma-chain clones listed, about 61% were seen once. Sequencing was performed on blood. These receptors were obtained from a child who was a newborn, infant or young child, either healthy, febrile or measles-vaccinated (not recorded which).

In the case of this clone: The identical CDR3 is also encoded by other nucleotide sequences in the sample. The chain carries TRGV2 and TRGJ1 or TRGJ2. Here the J gene came from matching the DNA to germline, since TCRdb omits it. Losses at the gene ends were 0 bases for V and 5 bases for J; bases not matched to a gene: 4. Germline values: CDR1 EGSNGY, CDR2 YDSYNSKV. The CDR3 totals 13 residues. As DNA, the CDR3 is TGTGCCACCTGGGACGGGCCACATTATAAGAAACTCTTT. Translation gives CATWDGPHYKKLF.

The J gene is TRGJP2, the V gene TRGV3. As TCRdb names no J gene, one was assigned here on the basis of a DNA match to germline. The CDR3 runs to 18 residues. Germline CDR1 reads VTNTFY; CDR2 reads YDVSTARD (reference sequence). With 0 bases clipped from V and 3 bases from J, the junction kept 13 bases outside the gene matches. CDR3 loop: CATWDRRKIVRSDWIKTF. For the CDR3, the DNA is TGTGCCACCTGGGACAGGCGTAAGATAGTGCGTAGTGATTGGATCAAGACGTTT.

The chain joins TRGV9 to TRGJ1 or TRGJ2. TCRdb is silent on the J gene; assignment here came from matching the DNA to germline. Germline V lookup: CDR1 GITISATS, CDR2 ISYDGTV (reference sequence). The CDR3 loop spans 13 amino acids. The J segment lost 12 bases and the V segment lost 0 bases, leaving 11 bases of the junction unmatched. CDR3 sequence reads: CALWEVRGVMKLF. The CDR3 DNA follows: TGTGCCTTGTGGGAGGTGCGAGGAGTAATGAAACTCTTT.

There are a few counts of this clone. Other DNA sequences in this sample translate to the same CDR3. V usage is TRGV3 and J usage is TRGJ1 or TRGJ2. The J gene comes from matching the DNA to germline here; TCRdb lacks it. CDR1 and CDR2 from the germline V gene are VTNTFY and YDVSTARD (reference sequence). The CDR3 consists of 13 residues. V was clipped by 0 bases and J by 7 bases; unmatched bases: 6. In DNA form, the CDR3 reads TGTGCCACCTGGGACAGGCAGAGATATAAGAAACTCTTT. It codes for CATWDRQRYKKLF.

The chain is built from TRGV9 and TRGJ1 or TRGJ2. TCRdb lists no J gene, so it was determined here by aligning the DNA to germline. From germline, CDR1 is GITISATS and CDR2 ISYDGTV (reference sequence). The CDR3 loop spans 14 amino acids. Trimming removed 4 bases from V and 10 bases from J; junction bases left unmatched: 16. The CDR3 nucleotides read TGTGCCTTGTGGGAACCCCTGGGGCGTTACAAGAAACTCTTT. It yields the protein CALWEPLGRYKKLF.

Only a few counts were recorded for this clone. The gene calls are TRGV2 and TRGJP2. No J gene is reported in TCRdb; it was inferred here by comparing the DNA with germline. The junction had 14 bases not matched to a gene; V was cut back by 1 base and J by 0 bases. This CDR3 has 19 residues. Per germline, CDR1 EGSNGY and CDR2 YDSYNSKV. The CDR3 bases are TGTGCCACCTGGGACGGCCCGGGGGGTACCAATAGTAGTGATTGGATCAAGACGTTT. Its protein is CATWDGPGGTNSSDWIKTF.

This clone turned up a few times. In the same sample, other DNA sequences code for this CDR3. V usage is TRGV9 and J usage is TRGJ1 or TRGJ2. The J gene is not listed in TCRdb, so it was assigned here from a DNA match to germline. The junction had 0 bases not matched to a gene; V was cut back by 0 bases and J by 4 bases. CDR1 and CDR2 from the germline V gene are GITISATS and ISYDGTV (reference sequence). The CDR3 loop spans 12 amino acids. CDR3 nucleotide sequence: TGTGCCTTGTGGGAGGTGTATTATAAGAAACTCTTT. Encoded protein: CALWEVYYKKLF.

Here the CDR3 reads CALWERTTGWFKIF. The DNA of the CDR3 is TGTGCCTTGTGGGAACGGACCACTGGTTGGTTCAAGATATTT. The chain combines TRGV9 with TRGJP1. Because TCRdb records no J gene, it was assigned here through a match of the DNA to germline. J lost 2 bases, V lost 4 bases, and 4 bases had no gene match. Germline V gene sequence: CDR1 GITISATS, CDR2 ISYDGTV (reference sequence). This CDR3 has 14 amino acids.

This chain joins TRGV8 and TRGJ1 or TRGJ2. TCRdb gives no J gene; it was assigned here by matching the DNA to germline. Germline V gene lookup returns CDR1 VENAVY and CDR2 YDSYNSRV. V was clipped by 0 bases and J by 0 bases; unmatched bases: 5. The CDR3 length is 15 residues. The CDR3 region has the DNA TGTGCCACCTGGGATAGGCAGCAGAATTATTATAAGAAACTCTTT. As protein: CATWDRQQNYYKKLF.

The chain is built from TRGV9 and TRGJ1 or TRGJ2. Here the J gene came from matching the DNA to germline, since TCRdb omits it. Losses at the gene ends were 4 bases for V and 7 bases for J; bases not matched to a gene: 13. This CDR3 spans 14 amino acids. From germline, CDR1 is GITISATS and CDR2 ISYDGTV (reference sequence). The CDR3 sequence: CALWDTRGRYKKLF. For the CDR3, the DNA is TGTGCCTTGTGGGATACTCGGGGACGGTATAAGAAACTCTTT.

The chain carries TRGV9 and TRGJ1 or TRGJ2. Here the J gene came from matching the DNA to germline, since TCRdb omits it. The CDR3 length is 12 residues. V lost 0 bases and J lost 10; bases outside the gene matches: 6. Germline CDR1 GITISATS, CDR2 ISYDGTV (reference sequence). The CDR3, as DNA: TGTGCCTTGTGGGAGGTGCGGAGGAAGAAACTCTTT. It yields the protein CALWEVRRKKLF.

The sample holds a few counts of this clone. The rearrangement uses TRGV4 and TRGJ1 or TRGJ2. Because TCRdb records no J gene, it was assigned here through a match of the DNA to germline. Germline trimming cut 0 bases from V and 12 bases from J; bases unmatched to any gene: 5. The germline V gene encodes CDR1 EGSTGY and CDR2 YDSYTSSV. The length of the CDR3 is 11 residues. The CDR3 bases are TGTGCCACCTGGGATGGGCTGAGGAAACTCTTT. This codes for CATWDGLRKLF.

The chain couples TRGV4 to TRGJ1 or TRGJ2. TCRdb does not report a J gene; here it was assigned by matching the DNA to germline references. The CDR3 covers 13 residues. Germline V gene sequence: CDR1 EGSTGY, CDR2 YDSYTSSV. V trimming: 6 bases; J trimming: 5 bases; junction bases outside the gene matches: 10. This chain's CDR3 is CATWSPWDYKKLF. CDR3 sequence (DNA): TGTGCCACCTGGTCCCCATGGGATTATAAGAAACTCTTT.

This chain joins TRGV9 and TRGJ1 or TRGJ2. Assignment of the J gene here rests on matching the DNA to germline, because TCRdb gives none. Germline V lookup: CDR1 GITISATS, CDR2 ISYDGTV (reference sequence). This CDR3 contains 12 residues. Trimming at V came to 3 bases and at J to 11 bases, leaving 10 bases not matched to a gene. The CDR3 sequence: CALWESLAQKLF. The CDR3 coding sequence is TGTGCCTTGTGGGAGTCCCTGGCTCAGAAACTCTTT.

For this clone: Mismatch with germline at one junction end may stem from a read error. The same CDR3 is also encoded by other DNA sequences in this sample. The J gene is TRGJ1 or TRGJ2, the V gene TRGV3. TCRdb supplies no J gene; here it was assigned by aligning the nucleotide sequence to germline. Germline loops: CDR1 VTNTFY, CDR2 YDVSTARD (reference sequence). The CDR3 extends over 14 amino acids. In DNA, the CDR3 is TGCGCCACCTGGGACAGGCCATTCGTCTATAAGAAACTCTTT. Amino acid sequence: CATWDRPFVYKKLF.

This clone appeared a few times. The V and J genes are TRGV5 and TRGJ1 or TRGJ2. TCRdb is silent on the J gene; assignment here came from matching the DNA to germline. CDR1 VINAFY and CDR2 YDVSNSKD come from the germline V gene. The V segment lost 0 bases and the J segment 4 bases; nucleotides outside the gene matches: 3. This CDR3 has 13 residues. CDR3 DNA sequence: TGTGCCACCTGGGACAGGCCGTATTATAAGAAACTCTTT. It codes for CATWDRPYYKKLF.

Turning to this clone: A read error is possible here, since a much larger clone lies one base away. The J gene is TRGJ1 or TRGJ2, the V gene TRGV8. TCRdb does not report a J gene; here it was assigned by matching the DNA to germline references. This CDR3 is 11 amino acids long. The germline V gene has CDR1 VENAVY and CDR2 YDSYNSRV. The CDR3 bases are TGCGCCACCACCAATTATTATAAGAAACTCTTT. Translated: CATTNYYKKLF.

A note on this clone: Different DNA sequences within this sample yield the same CDR3. V gene TRGV4 combines with J gene TRGJ1 or TRGJ2. In the absence of a J gene in TCRdb, the DNA was matched to germline to assign it here. The CDR3 has 11 amino acids. Trimming took 0 bases from V and 10 from J; bases not matched to a gene: 3. The germline V gene encodes CDR1 EGSTGY and CDR2 YDSYTSSV. The CDR3 DNA follows: TGTGCCACCTGGGATGGGCCAAAGAAACTCTTT. It encodes CATWDGPKKLF.

This clone was picked up one time. The chain joins TRGV5 to TRGJ1 or TRGJ2. Here the J gene was assigned by germline matching of the DNA, as TCRdb has none. The germline gives CDR1 VINAFY, CDR2 YDVSNSKD. The CDR3 runs 12 residues. V was clipped by 3 bases and J by 8 bases; unmatched bases: 7. The CDR3 DNA is TGTGCCACCTGGGACCGAGGGGATAAGAAACTCTTT. It translates to CATWDRGDKKLF.